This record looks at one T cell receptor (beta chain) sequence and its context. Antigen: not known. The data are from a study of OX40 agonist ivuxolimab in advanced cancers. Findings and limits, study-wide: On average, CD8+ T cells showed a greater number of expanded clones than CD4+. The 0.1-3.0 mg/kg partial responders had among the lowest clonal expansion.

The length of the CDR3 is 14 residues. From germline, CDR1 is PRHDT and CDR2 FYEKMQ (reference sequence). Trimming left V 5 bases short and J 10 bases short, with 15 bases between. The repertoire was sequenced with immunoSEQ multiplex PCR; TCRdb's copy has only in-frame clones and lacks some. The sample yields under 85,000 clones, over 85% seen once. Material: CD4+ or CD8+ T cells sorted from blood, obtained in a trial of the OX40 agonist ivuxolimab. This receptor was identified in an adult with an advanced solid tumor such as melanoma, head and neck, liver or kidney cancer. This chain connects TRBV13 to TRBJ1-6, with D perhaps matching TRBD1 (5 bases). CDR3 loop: CASSPGQRGSPLHF. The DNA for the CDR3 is TGTGCCAGCAGCCCCGGACAAAGGGGATCACCCCTCCACTTT.